This T cell receptor (beta chain) is drawn from a study of CD4 T cells in relation to SARS-CoV-2 and coronaviruses (dated by TCRdb to about 2021). As for the study more broadly: HLA restriction was mapped for shared crossreactive spike epitopes using patient-derived lymphoblastoid cell lines. At the level of individual TCR clonotypes, the study evaluated whether memory CD4+ T cells crossreact between the spike proteins of SARS-CoV-2 and those of common cold coronaviruses. Samples from a few pre-COVID donors and the naive versus memory experiments were sequenced with the Adaptive Biotechnologies TCR-sequencing kit; other data were Illumina-based. For other donors in the study, expansion assays were sequenced with a different, Illumina-based TCR-beta assay. General findings and caveats noted by the study authors: Memory CD4+ clonotypes crossrecognizing SARS-CoV-2 and at least one common cold coronavirus spike were found in roughly 65% of donors. The study was limited by small numbers of patients and tested TCRs. Because no donor provided both pre-pandemic and post-infection samples, tracing the source of pre-existing responses was limited. Crossreactivity analysis was centred on spike protein, so crossreactivity against other viral proteins was not assessed. Sequencing of naive versus memory cells indicated that the assay detects memory recall responses, not primary responses primed during culture. Significantly weaker SARS-CoV-2-driven expansion was shown by crossreactive clones than by monoreactive clones, consistent with antigenic imprinting.

On this clone: What antigen it recognizes has not been identified. Qualities for individual bases were not recorded, and no much larger clone is one base off.

Sequences MNHEY (CDR1) and SMNVEV (CDR2) are obtained from the germline V gene (reference sequence). The CDR3 numbers 16 residues from cysteine through phenylalanine. Of all the DNA, just the CDR3 is kept, 48 bases in frame from base 1. Clipping removes 8 bases from V and 0 bases from J, with 7 as the unmatched junction base count. Deep-resolution immunoSEQ TCR-beta sequencing was performed on DNA from uncultured naive and memory CD4+ T cells. Regarding the original processing steps: During preprocessing, nonproductive sequences were removed, along with CDR3s that did not begin with C, did not end with F or W, or were shorter than 7 amino acids. Cultured and uncultured naive and memory CD4+ repertoires were searched for previously identified spike- and CEF-reactive CDR3s. Pairwise Levenshtein distance, computed with the stringdist R package after three terminal residues were trimmed from each end, was used as the measure of CDR3 homology. In TCRdb, the immuneACCESS table is reduced to in-frame sequences with V and J assigned. These tables do not hold every clone; where another copy was compared, an unresolved V gene accounts for under half, and the others remain unexplained. V and J calls and clone size are those listed in that table; D and trimming were worked out from the DNA. In this sample the table shows 55,000 to 70,000 clones, 93% of which occur a single time. The ten largest clones capture under 0.25% of the sample.

CD4+ T cells from unexposed donors were collected before the COVID-19 pandemic (2011-2018). Naive and memory CD4+ T cells were separated from cryopreserved PBMCs by CD4 enrichment followed by EasySep naive CD4+ T cell enrichment. The leukapheresis product for the unexposed donors was obtained through commercial purchase. Ficoll-Paque PLUS gradient centrifugation was used to isolate PBMCs from leukapheresis product or whole blood. The PBMCs went either fresh into the expansion assay or into cryopreservation at -140 degrees C. The QIAamp Micro DNA Kit was used to extract genomic DNA from the CD4+ T cells.

The sequence was collected from a human donor in good health. The sample taken for sequencing was naive CD4+ T cells from PBMCs. Reading the label with the study, this specimen's cell subset or site is: naive CD4+ T cells isolated by negative enrichment. The receptor chain draws on TRBV27 and TRBJ1-5; TRBD1 fits 10 bases in the junction. The encoded CDR3 is CASGTGTGVSNQPQHF. The DNA sequence follows: TGTGCCAGCGGCACCGGGACAGGGGTTAGCAATCAGCCCCAGCATTTT.